This entry features one T cell receptor (beta chain) sequence. The count of this clone is one. Its antigen is unknown. No quality values exist for individual bases; no much larger clone is one base distant. The data were obtained in a study of blood T cell repertoires in COVID-19 (TCRdb year 2020). For context, the study as a whole: Collaborator samples came from the United States, Italy and Spain and covered acute and convalescent phases of COVID-19. The prospective study material was composed of cDNA or gDNA derived from T cells, B-cell-depleted T cells, or PBMCs. Subjects who had been exposed to COVID-19, were actively infected with it, or had recovered from it provided the deeply sampled blood TCRbeta repertoires that made up the dataset. The repertoires were released in a freely available public database meant as a resource for research on the immune response to SARS-CoV-2. The samples were drawn from two sources: the first 160 participants of the ongoing ImmuneRACE study, and fewer than 1,500 subjects contributed by 6 global collaborators. Nearly every sample came with metadata listing a de-identified subject ID, COVID-19 status, age in years and sex. Where available, HLA class I and class II types were obtained from metadata supplied by the sample provider rather than from assay-based typing. What the research found in general, with its limitations: Clinical and demographic metadata were provided uncurated, with the amount varying by source and participant.

Participants in the prospective study were enrolled through a virtual design, were aged roughly 18 to 90 years, and lived in some 24 United States geographic areas. To assign participants to cohorts, the prospective study relied on clinical history that participants themselves reported in a screening survey and a study questionnaire. ImmuneRACE Cohort 3 recovered participants were defined by two consecutive negative NP/OP PCR tests, healthcare professional clearance, or symptom resolution. In the prospective study, mobile phlebotomists collected whole blood, serum and a nasopharyngeal or oropharyngeal swab from each participant. Prospective study participants could optionally give additional blood draws and questionnaires over a roughly two-month period. Blood samples from the prospective study were shipped frozen or at room temperature prior to DNA extraction. The immunoSEQ Assay, a bias-controlled multiplex PCR, was used to amplify TCRbeta CDR3 regions from genomic DNA. In the paper's pipeline: Nucleated cell counts per sample were estimated from amplification of reference gene primers within the assay. To quantify the absolute abundance of each unique TCRbeta CDR3 rearrangement, sequence reads were collapsed and filtered. For each sample, productive Simpson clonality was calculated by taking the square root of Simpson's diversity index across productive rearrangements. This is the immuneACCESS table as TCRdb keeps it, with only in-frame sequences that have V and J called. A part of the clones is gone; compared with another copy, unresolved V genes explain less than half, and the rest is unexplained. V, J and clone size were drawn from that table, and D and trimming were deduced from the DNA. The sample table contains roughly 250,000 clones; only one count was recorded for 70% to 90% of them. In total, the top ten clones hold 1.6% of the sample.

Input material: PBMCs or T cells enriched from blood (not recorded which). The receptor was derived from a woman in her forties or fifties who had recovered from COVID-19.

The DNA sequence reads TGTGCCAGCAGTTTTCTAGCGCAAGAGACCCAGTACTTC. The resulting protein is CASSFLAQETQYF. The receptor chain draws on TRBV3-1 (or the pseudogene TRBV3-2) and TRBJ2-5; the D gene is perhaps TRBD2, on 6 matching bases. The germline V gene encodes CDR1 LGHDT and CDR2 YNNKEL (reference sequence). The trim is 6 bases for V and 2 bases for J, with a gap of 10 bases between the germline ends. The CDR3 goes from the cysteine to the phenylalanine over 13 residues. CDR3 DNA only is kept here, 39 bases in frame from base 1.